This TCR beta chain was profiled in a study of PD-1 blockade in classical Hodgkin lymphoma. In the study overall: Intravenous delivery of nivolumab at 3 mg/kg to patients occurred every 2 weeks. Study results and limitations: After ASCT, patients who started nivolumab under 1 year later were excluded.

The CDR3 contains 17 residues. Germline CDR1 SGHRS, CDR2 YFSETQ. Unmatched junction bases numbered 5, after V lost 5 bases and J lost 1 base. There was relapse after autologous stem cell transplantation in every patient, and there was variation in brentuximab vedotin exposure. Patients had relapsed/refractory classical Hodgkin lymphoma with complete response, partial response or progressive disease as best response. Sequencing was performed with immunoSEQ multiplex PCR; in TCRdb, only in-frame clones are kept and a portion is missing. The table records 46,000 or so clones, less than 85% of them present only once. On this clone: Its antigen remains unknown.

The chain uses TRBV5-1 and TRBJ2-6; 11 nucleotides match TRBD1. The material was peripheral blood mononuclear cells (PBMCs), obtained before the second cycle of nivolumab. The receptor was derived from a human donor with classical Hodgkin lymphoma. DNA of the CDR3: TGCGCCAGCAGTTCCGGGACAGGGGGGTCTGGGGCCAACGTCCTGACTTTC. Translating it yields CASSSGTGGSGANVLTF. Full variable domain (outside the CDR3, taken from reference TRBV5-1 and TRBJ2-6): KAGVTQTPRYLIKTRGQQVTLSCSPISGHRSVSWYQQTPGQGLQFLFEYFSETQRNKGNFPGRFSGRQFSNSRSEMNVSTLELGDSALYLCASSSGTGGSGANVLTFGAGSRLTVL.